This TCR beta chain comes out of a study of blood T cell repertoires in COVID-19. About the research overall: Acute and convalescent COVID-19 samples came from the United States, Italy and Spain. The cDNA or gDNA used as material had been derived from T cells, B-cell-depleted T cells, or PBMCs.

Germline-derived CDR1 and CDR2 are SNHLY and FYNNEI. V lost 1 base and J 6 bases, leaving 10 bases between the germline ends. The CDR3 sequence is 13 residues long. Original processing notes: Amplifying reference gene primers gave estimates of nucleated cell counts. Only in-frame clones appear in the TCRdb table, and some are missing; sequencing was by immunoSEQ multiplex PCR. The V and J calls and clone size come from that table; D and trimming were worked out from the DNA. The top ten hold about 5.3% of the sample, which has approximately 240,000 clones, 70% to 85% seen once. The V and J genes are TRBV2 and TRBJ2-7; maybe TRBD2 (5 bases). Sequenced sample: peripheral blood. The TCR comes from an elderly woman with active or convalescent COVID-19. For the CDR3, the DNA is TGTGCCAGCAGTGAAGGGCCCGGACTCGAGCAGTACTTC. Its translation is CASSEGPGLEQYF.